These 23 T cell receptor beta chains were all obtained from the same sample, sequenced in a study of blood T cell repertoires in COVID-19. TCRdb's copy holds only in-frame clones and misses some; the assay was immunoSEQ multiplex PCR. The sample comprises over 450,000 clones, 80% to 90% of which are singletons, and about 1% rests with the top ten. The sequenced material came from peripheral blood. These receptors all come from a young man with COVID-19, enrolled during active disease.

The chain couples TRBV5-1 to TRBJ1-5, with D possibly TRBD1 on 5 matching bases. The CDR3 is made up of 15 amino acids. Trimming took 0 bases from V and 4 from J, leaving 11 bases between them. Germline V gene lookup returns CDR1 SGHRS and CDR2 YFSETQ. The CDR3 DNA follows: TGCGCCAGCAGCTTGGATGACAGTCTAAATCAGCCCCAGCATTTT. As protein: CASSLDDSLNQPQHF.

The V and J genes are TRBV19 and TRBJ1-1; perhaps TRBD1 as D (5 bases). The CDR3 length is 13 residues. V was trimmed by 5 bases and J by 0 bases, leaving 7 bases between them. Germline V lookup: CDR1 LNHDA, CDR2 SQIVND (reference sequence). For the CDR3, the DNA is TGTGCCAGTAGTCTGACAGTGAACACTGAAGCTTTCTTT. Its protein product is CASSLTVNTEAFF.

The chain has TRBV19 and TRBJ2-7; 9 positions agree with TRBD2. The CDR3 loop spans 18 amino acids. J was trimmed by 7 bases and V by 2 bases; bases with no gene match: 18. The germline CDR1 and CDR2 sequences are LNHDA and SQIVND (reference sequence). CDR3 sequence (DNA): TGTGCCAGTAGTATACCGCGGGGGGGCTATCCCGCTTTCGGGGAGCAGTACTTC. Residues: CASSIPRGGYPAFGEQYF.

J is TRBJ2-2 and V is TRBV27; 10 bases are a match to TRBD1. J gave up 4 bases and V 6 bases, and 2 bases lay outside the gene matches. The CDR3 is 14 residues long. Germline V gene sequence: CDR1 MNHEY, CDR2 SMNVEV (reference sequence). The CDR3 region is CASRRTGGTGELFF. In nucleotides, the CDR3 is TGTGCCAGCAGGCGGACAGGGGGCACCGGGGAGCTGTTTTTT.

The V and J genes are TRBV7-9 and TRBJ2-7; 7 nucleotides agree with TRBD1. Germline assignment: CDR1 SEHNR and CDR2 FQNEAQ (reference sequence). V dropped 4 bases and J dropped 3; count of bases not matched to a gene: 9. This CDR3 has 15 residues. The CDR3 DNA is TGTGCCAGCAGCTCGACATGGACAGGACTCTACGAGCAGTACTTC. Its translation is CASSSTWTGLYEQYF.

As regards this clone: This CDR3 is also generated by other DNA sequences in the sample. V is TRBV12-3 or TRBV12-4 and J is TRBJ2-7, with no clear D. CDR3 length: 13 amino acids. V lost 3 bases, J lost 1 base, and 7 bases lay in between. CDR3 bases: TGTGCCAGCAGTTTGGGCAGTTCCTACGAGCAGTACTTC. Amino acid sequence: CASSLGSSYEQYF.

Remarks on this clone: The junction shows a germline mismatch at one end, possibly a read error. The J gene is TRBJ2-7, the V gene TRBV7-2; D is uncertain. CDR3 length: 11 residues. CDR1 is SGHTA, CDR2 FQGNSA, per germline. The chain's CDR3 is CASSPSFEQYF. In nucleotides, the CDR3 is TGTGCCAGCAGCCCTTCCTTCGAGCAGTACTTC.

V gene TRBV12-5 combines with J gene TRBJ2-7; 16 bases are shared with TRBD2. J lost 2 bases, V lost 5 bases, and 6 bases had no gene match. Looked up from germline, CDR1 is LGHNT and CDR2 is FRNRAP. The CDR3 loop spans 17 amino acids. CDR3 bases: TGTGCTAGTGGTGCCGGGACTAGCGGGAGGGTCCCCTACGAGCAGTACTTC. The encoded protein is CASGAGTSGRVPYEQYF.

The V gene is TRBV27, the J gene TRBJ2-4; the D gene is possibly TRBD2 (5 bases). Germline CDR1 and CDR2: MNHEY and SMNVEV (reference sequence). V lost 3 bases and J lost 3, with 6 bases in between. This CDR3 contains 13 residues. CDR3 DNA sequence: TGTGCCAGCAGTTTCGGACTCAAAAACATTCAGTACTTC. Encoded protein: CASSFGLKNIQYF.

This chain uses TRBV6-6 with TRBJ1-2; 8 bases line up with TRBD1. CDR1 MNHNY and CDR2 SVGAGI come from the germline V gene (reference sequence). V lost 6 bases, J lost 7 bases, and 10 bases stayed unmatched. The CDR3 spans 14 residues. The CDR3 region is CASRTSDRAAGYTF. CDR3 nucleotides: TGTGCCAGCAGAACCTCGGACAGGGCAGCTGGCTACACCTTC.

The rearrangement links TRBV14 to TRBJ1-2; 10 bases map to TRBD1. The V gene end was trimmed by 2 bases and the J gene end by 4 bases; junction bases not matched to a gene: 7. The CDR3 has 16 amino acids. CDR1 and CDR2 (germline): SGHDN, FVKESK. This chain's CDR3 is CASSQIGDRGFYGYTF. In nucleotides, the CDR3 is TGTGCCAGCAGCCAAATTGGGGACAGGGGATTCTATGGCTACACCTTC.

The chain uses TRBV3-1 (or the pseudogene TRBV3-2) and TRBJ2-7; 7 bases are shared with TRBD1. The trim removed 8 bases at V and 2 bases at J, leaving 12 bases unmatched. Germline V gene sequence: CDR1 LGHDT, CDR2 YNNKEL (reference sequence). CDR3 size: 15 residues. CDR3 residues: CASEDSGTVTYEQYF. The CDR3 DNA is TGTGCCAGCGAAGATTCCGGGACAGTCACCTACGAGCAGTACTTC.

This chain joins TRBV5-6 and TRBJ2-1; a possible D gene is TRBD1 (5 bases). The CDR3 is made up of 13 amino acids. Trimming removed 7 bases at V and 3 bases at J, with 11 bases between. The V gene's germline CDR1 is SGHDT and CDR2 YYEEEE. The DNA for the CDR3 is TGTGCCAGCTTAGGGGCAGACTACAATGAGCAGTTCTTC. Its translation: CASLGADYNEQFF.

This sequence joins TRBV7-3 and TRBJ2-7; tentatively, D is TRBD1 (6 bases). CDR3 length: 17 residues. The germline gives CDR1 SGHTA, CDR2 FQGTGA. V shed 5 bases and J shed 6 bases, with 26 bases lying between them. CDR3 sequence reads: CASSPRGRDTLDCEQYF. CDR3 nucleotides: TGTGCCAGCAGCCCCAGGGGCCGGGACACCCTCGACTGCGAGCAGTACTTC.

This clone was observed once. The rearrangement joins TRBV10-3 to TRBJ2-5; D may be TRBD2 (5 bases). This CDR3 is 13 amino acids long. Germline V CDR1 and CDR2: ENHRY, SYGVKD. Trimming took off 10 bases at V and 5 bases at J, with 17 bases between the two ends. The CDR3 sequence: CASPYRGWETQYF. The CDR3 bases are TGTGCCAGCCCCTATCGGGGTTGGGAGACCCAGTACTTC.

As for this clone: One end of the junction does not line up with germline, which may come from a read error. CDR3 sequence (DNA): TGTGCCAGCAGCTTAGTTGGGGACAGATATTCGGGCCCTCATTTT. Translation: CASSLVGDRYSGPHF. The chain combines TRBV7-9 with TRBJ2-3; 7 nucleotides align to TRBD1. The CDR3 loop spans 15 amino acids. Germline CDR1 and CDR2: SEHNR and FQNEAQ (reference sequence).

The chain is built from TRBV19 and TRBJ1-4; the match to TRBD1 covers 7 bases. Trimming at V came to 3 bases and at J to 4 bases, leaving 8 bases not matched to a gene. Per germline, CDR1 LNHDA and CDR2 SQIVND (reference sequence). This CDR3 has 16 amino acids. CDR3 sequence: CASSMTWTGINEKLFF. In DNA form, the CDR3 reads TGTGCCAGTAGTATGACTTGGACAGGCATTAATGAAAAACTGTTTTTT.

The chain joins TRBV12-2 to TRBJ1-1. TRBV12-2 is a pseudogene. The CDR3 consists of 16 residues. The CDR3 reads CASRLAPEGLGTEAFF. DNA for the CDR3: TGTGCAAGTCGCTTAGCGCCGGAGGGGCTGGGGACTGAAGCTTTCTTT.

The chain carries TRBV18 and TRBJ2-1; TRBD2 is a possible D gene (6 bases). V shed 7 bases and J shed 10 bases, with 14 bases lying between them. This CDR3 comprises 12 residues. Germline values: CDR1 KGHSH, CDR2 LQKENI. CDR3 sequence reads: CASYSGGVEQFF. In DNA form, the CDR3 reads TGTGCCAGCTACAGCGGCGGGGTCGAGCAGTTCTTC.

V gene TRBV7-9 combines with J gene TRBJ1-1; D not certain. CDR1 and CDR2 from the germline V gene are SEHNR and FQNEAQ (reference sequence). The CDR3 is made up of 12 amino acids. Trimming left V 0 bases short and J 11 bases short, with 10 bases between. The CDR3 DNA follows: TGTGCCAGCAGCTTAGCGGAGGGCCTTGCTTTCTTT. It encodes CASSLAEGLAFF.

The chain uses TRBV7-8 and TRBJ1-4; weak D call: TRBD1 (6 bases). This CDR3 contains 13 residues. Germline V CDR1 and CDR2: SGHVS, FQNEAQ. The V end was cut by 6 bases, the J end by 8 bases, with 13 bases between. CDR3 nucleotide sequence: TGTGCCAGCAGAAAACAGGGAAACGAAAAACTGTTTTTT. Translated, it gives CASRKQGNEKLFF.

The CDR3 DNA is TGTGCCAGCAGCTTAGTGCAGGGAGGATCCTACGAGCAGTACTTC. The encoded protein is CASSLVQGGSYEQYF. This chain joins TRBV11-2 and TRBJ2-7, with a tentative D call TRBD2 (6 bases). Germline V gene lookup returns CDR1 SGHAT and CDR2 FQNNGV. The CDR3 loop spans 15 amino acids. The V gene lost 1 base and the J gene lost 1 base, with 11 bases spanning the gap.

This chain links TRBV5-6 with TRBJ1-4; maybe TRBD1 (6 bases). V was cut by 3 bases and J by 4 bases, with 10 bases left in between. There are 14 residues in the CDR3. Germline-derived CDR1 and CDR2 are SGHDT and YYEEEE. Here the CDR3 DNA reads TGTGCCAGCAGCTCGCGACAGGTTAATGAAAAACTGTTTTTT. Residues: CASSSRQVNEKLFF.